The 6 T cell receptor beta chains below were found in one sample sequenced in a study of identical twins. TCRdb recomputed calls from the 5' RACE reads with MiXCR, one row per CDR3 protein. The sample has about 100,000 distinct CDR3 sequences, under 7% seen once; the top ten hold more than 10%. Sequenced: memory T cells sorted from blood. The origin of the receptors is a woman between 50 and 59 years old in good health.

This clonotype was seen ten or more times. V gene TRBV4-1 combines with J gene TRBJ2-7; a possible D gene is TRBD1 (6 bases). V lost 0 bases to trimming and J lost 0 bases, with 18 bases between them. In germline, CDR1 is MGHRA, CDR2 YSYEKL. The CDR3 totals 18 residues. In DNA, the CDR3 is TGCGCCAGCAGCCAAGAGAGGGGGTTTAGCGACAGCTCCTACGAGCAGTACTTC. Amino acid sequence: CASSQERGFSDSSYEQYF.

This clonotype showed up many times. V usage is TRBV5-1 and J usage is TRBJ1-4, with 7 bases lining up with TRBD1. CDR3 size: 16 residues. The J segment lost 2 bases and the V segment lost 4 bases, leaving 8 bases of the junction unmatched. Per the germline V gene, CDR1 is SGHRS and CDR2 is YFSETQ. The CDR3 bases are TGCGCCAGCAGCCCTATACAGGGGTCGACTAATGAAAAACTGTTTTTT. Its translation: CASSPIQGSTNEKLFF. Full variable domain (rest looked up from reference TRBV5-1 and TRBJ1-4): KAGVTQTPRYLIKTRGQQVTLSCSPISGHRSVSWYQQTPGQGLQFLFEYFSETQRNKGNFPGRFSGRQFSNSRSEMNVSTLELGDSALYLCASSPIQGSTNEKLFFGSGTQLSVL.

The sample holds many counts of this clonotype. The J gene is TRBJ2-2, the V gene TRBV6-6; possibly TRBD1 for D (6 bases). Germline V gene data show CDR1 as MNHNY and CDR2 as SVGAGI (reference sequence). Between the trimmed V and J ends, which lost 6 bases and 0 bases, there was a span of 14 bases. This CDR3 has 16 amino acids. CDR3 protein: CASRQGQPPNTGELFF. In nucleotides, the CDR3 is TGTGCCAGCAGGCAAGGACAGCCCCCGAACACCGGGGAGCTGTTTTTT.

The chain joins TRBV19 to TRBJ1-1; 7 bases map to TRBD1. CDR1 is LNHDA and CDR2 is SQIVND in the germline V gene (reference sequence). There are 16 residues in the CDR3. The trim removed 5 bases at V and 5 bases at J, leaving 14 bases unmatched. This CDR3 reads CASSPGGGAQRTEAFF. DNA of the CDR3: TGTGCCAGTAGTCCAGGGGGAGGGGCCCAGAGGACTGAAGCTTTCTTT.

This clonotype has a count of ten or more. The chain couples TRBV3-1 to TRBJ1-6; 9 bases agree with TRBD1. The CDR3 length is 14 residues. Per the germline V gene, CDR1 is LGHDT and CDR2 is YNNKEL (reference sequence). Trimming took 4 bases from V and 7 from J; bases not matched to a gene: 2. In DNA form, the CDR3 reads TGTGCCAGCAGCCGGACAGGGGACAATTCACCCCTCCACTTT. This translates into CASSRTGDNSPLHF.

This clonotype was picked up many times. The rearrangement uses TRBV5-1 and TRBJ2-7; D unresolved. The CDR3 spans 12 residues. The germline V gene has CDR1 SGHRS and CDR2 YFSETQ. With 0 bases removed from V and 6 bases from J, the gap between germline ends came to 7 bases. The CDR3 DNA reads TGCGCCAGCAGCTTGGAGAAAAGCGAGCAGTACTTC. Its protein is CASSLEKSEQYF.